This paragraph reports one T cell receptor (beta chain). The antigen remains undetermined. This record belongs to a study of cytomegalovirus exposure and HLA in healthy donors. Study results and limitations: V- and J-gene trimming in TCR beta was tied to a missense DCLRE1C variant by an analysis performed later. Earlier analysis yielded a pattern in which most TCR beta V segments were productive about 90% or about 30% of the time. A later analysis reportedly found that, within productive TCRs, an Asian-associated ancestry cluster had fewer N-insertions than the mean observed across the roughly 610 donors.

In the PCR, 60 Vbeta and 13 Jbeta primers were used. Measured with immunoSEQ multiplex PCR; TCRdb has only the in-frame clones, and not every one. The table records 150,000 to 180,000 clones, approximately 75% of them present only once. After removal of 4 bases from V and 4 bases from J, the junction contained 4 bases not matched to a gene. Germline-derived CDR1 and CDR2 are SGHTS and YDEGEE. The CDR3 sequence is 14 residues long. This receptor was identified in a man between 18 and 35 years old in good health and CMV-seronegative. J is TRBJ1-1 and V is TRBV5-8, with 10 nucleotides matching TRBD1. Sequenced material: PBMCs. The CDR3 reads CASSVGQGSTEAFF. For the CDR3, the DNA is TGTGCCAGCAGCGTGGGACAGGGGTCCACTGAAGCTTTCTTT.